This T cell receptor (beta chain) came from a study of T cells after yellow fever vaccination. 5'RACE template switching added a universal primer site and UMIs to TCR cDNA. TCRdb used MiXCR to reprocess the 5' RACE reads, holding one entry per CDR3 protein. Here the sample spans just under 600,000 distinct CDR3 sequences, approximately 15% being singletons. The CDR3 length is 12 residues. Trimming cost V 1 base and J 13 bases, with 12 bases left between them. The germline V gene has CDR1 SGHTA and CDR2 FQGNSA. Study-wide findings and caveats: Among primary-vaccination clones, most reappeared after the booster, at 95% to 96% for CD4 and 85% to 90% for CD8.

Note on this clonotype: Its antigen is still unknown.

This specimen was PBMCs, taken on the day of the yellow fever booster vaccination. This TCR was sampled from a man between 25 and 39 years old who received the YFV17D yellow fever vaccine. The chain combines TRBV7-2 with TRBJ2-3; possibly TRBD2 for D (5 bases). CDR3 nucleotides: TGTGCCAGCAGCTTAGGAGGGCCCCTAAAGTATTTT. Amino acid sequence: CASSLGGPLKYF.